The clone carrying this T cell receptor beta chain was observed a few times. The antigen is undetermined. Primers included in the PCR were 60 Vbeta and 13 Jbeta primers. Sequencing used immunoSEQ multiplex PCR; TCRdb keeps in-frame clones, though not all of them. This table holds about 160,000 clones, 65% to 85% found once. This CDR3 has 17 amino acids. V lost 1 base, J lost 9 bases, and 15 bases stayed unmatched. The germline CDR1 and CDR2 sequences are SNHLY and FYNNEI. This record comes from a study of cytomegalovirus exposure and HLA in healthy donors. About the research overall: Sequencing of around 200 million T cells in an earlier analysis found roughly 120 million unique TCR beta sequences. Study-wide findings and caveats: TRBV6-2, TRBV6-3 and some other V segments were excluded as indistinguishable. CMV antigen specificity was confirmed in vitro for three CMV-associated chains.

This chain uses TRBV2 with TRBJ1-5; TRBD1 matches 7 bases. The clonotype originates from a young woman in good health and CMV-seronegative. The sample consisted of PBMCs. The CDR3 nucleotides are TGTGCCAGCAGTGAAGTAGGGGGCACGGGACCATTTGGGCCCCAGCATTTT. Its translation is CASSEVGGTGPFGPQHF.